The 3 T cell receptor beta chains listed next were all sequenced from one sample in a study of T cell responses to AZD1222 COVID-19 vaccine. Clones were read by immunoSEQ multiplex PCR, and TCRdb kept only the in-frame ones, dropping some. The profile shows about 170,000 clones, just over 90% of them singletons. Here the sequenced sample was peripheral blood, taken on day 0 of AZD1222 vaccination. All receptors come from an adult in good health.

For the CDR3, the DNA is TGTGCCAGCAGCTTGGGTACAGGGGGTACCGGGGAGCTGTTTTTT. Protein sequence: CASSLGTGGTGELFF. The rearrangement uses TRBV5-4 and TRBJ2-2; the match to TRBD1 covers 8 bases. Germline CDR1 is SGHNT and CDR2 is YYREEE (reference sequence). Trimming cost V 0 bases and J 5 bases; bases outside gene matches: 3. This CDR3 is built from 15 residues. Looking up the rest from reference TRBV5-4 and TRBJ2-2 gives the full variable domain: ETGVTQSPTHLIKTRGQQVTLRCSSQSGHNTVSWYQQALGQGPQFIFQYYREEENGRGNFPPRFSGLQFPNYSSELNVNALELDDSALYLCASSLGTGGTGELFFGEGSRLTVL.

The chain employs TRBV5-4 and TRBJ2-7; TRBD2 agrees at 12 bases. V shed 4 bases, J shed 0 bases, and the junction held 2 bases outside the gene matches. The length of the CDR3 is 15 residues. Germline loops: CDR1 SGHNT, CDR2 YYREEE (reference sequence). CDR3 in DNA: TGTGCCAGCAGCGCGGGACTAGCGGGCTCCTACGAGCAGTACTTC. This sequence encodes CASSAGLAGSYEQYF.

The chain recombines TRBV18 with TRBJ2-1; D is perhaps TRBD2 (5 bases). There are 16 residues in the CDR3. Trimming stripped 3 bases from V and 5 bases from J, with 17 bases between. Germline CDR1 and CDR2: KGHSH and LQKENI. The CDR3 spells CASSPRARGADNEQFF. The DNA of the CDR3 is TGTGCCAGCTCACCGAGGGCCCGAGGCGCCGACAATGAGCAGTTCTTC.